These 19 T cell receptor beta chains came from one sample sequenced in a study of T cell responses to AZD1222 COVID-19 vaccine. This table comes from immunoSEQ multiplex PCR, and its TCRdb copy is limited to in-frame clones, with some not included. The table lists around 200,000 clones, 88% of them singletons. This specimen consisted of peripheral blood, obtained on day 0 of AZD1222 vaccination. The receptors come from an adult in good health.

This clone was seen a single time. The chain couples TRBV4-1 to TRBJ2-7; TRBD1 is a possible D gene (5 bases). This CDR3 spans 13 amino acids. The V end lost 1 base, the J end lost 1 base, and 5 bases lay between the germline ends. Germline CDR1 reads MGHRA; CDR2 reads YSYEKL. CDR3 sequence: CASSQAGSYEQYF. CDR3 nucleotide sequence: TGCGCCAGCAGCCAAGCAGGGTCCTACGAGCAGTACTTC.

The chain uses TRBV14 and TRBJ2-3; D tentatively fits TRBD1 or TRBD2 (5 bases each). Germline CDR1 and CDR2: SGHDN and FVKESK. The CDR3 is made up of 15 amino acids. Trimming took 2 bases from V and 2 from J, leaving 11 bases between them. The CDR3 protein is CASSQRSGTTDTQYF. The CDR3 DNA sequence: TGTGCCAGCAGCCAACGCAGTGGGACCACAGATACGCAGTATTTT.

The V gene is TRBV7-6, the J gene TRBJ1-4; TRBD1 is a possible D gene (5 bases). CDR1 is SGHVS and CDR2 is FNYEAQ in the germline V gene. The CDR3 is 15 amino acids. Between the trimmed V and J ends, which lost 1 base and 8 bases, there was a span of 14 bases. The CDR3 nucleotides are TGTGCCAGCAGCTTAGTGGGGCGCATCGGCGAAAAACTGTTTTTT. Translation gives CASSLVGRIGEKLFF.

The chain recombines TRBV10-2 with TRBJ2-2, with 8 bases that match TRBD2. This CDR3 comprises 14 residues. From germline, CDR1 is WSHSY and CDR2 SAAADI. J was trimmed by 8 bases and V by 5 bases; bases with no gene match: 7. CDR3 protein: CASSRAGGAGELFF. CDR3 nucleotide sequence: TGCGCCAGCAGTCGGGCGGGAGGTGCGGGGGAGCTGTTTTTT.

The chain couples TRBV28 to TRBJ2-2, with a weak D call TRBD1 (7 bases). The CDR3 is 15 residues long. Deletions cut 6 bases from V and 2 bases from J, with 13 bases between. CDR1 and CDR2 (germline): MDHEN, SYDVKM. DNA for the CDR3: TGTGCCAGCAGACGCGGGACAGCCAACACCGGGGAGCTGTTTTTT. It is translated as CASRRGTANTGELFF.

The V gene is TRBV19, the J gene TRBJ2-6, with 10 bases identical to TRBD1. V dropped 9 bases and J dropped 0; count of bases not matched to a gene: 11. The CDR3 extends over 18 amino acids. In germline, CDR1 is LNHDA, CDR2 SQIVND (reference sequence). In nucleotides, the CDR3 is TGTGCCAGACCAAGAGACAGGGGGCTAAGCTCTGGGGCCAACGTCCTGACTTTC. Translated: CARPRDRGLSSGANVLTF.

A single count supports this clone. This chain connects TRBV10-3 to TRBJ2-2; TRBD2 aligns across 10 bases. V lost 2 bases, J lost 7 bases, and 4 bases stayed unmatched. CDR3 length: 15 amino acids. The germline CDR1 and CDR2 sequences are ENHRY and SYGVKD. The CDR3 protein is CAISETSGKDGELFF. In DNA form, the CDR3 reads TGTGCCATCAGTGAGACTAGCGGGAAGGACGGGGAGCTGTTTTTT.

This clone was found a few times. The chain employs TRBV3-1 (or the pseudogene TRBV3-2) and TRBJ1-2; 7 bases agree with TRBD1. Looked up from germline, CDR1 is LGHDT and CDR2 is YNNKEL (reference sequence). V lost 1 base to trimming and J lost 2 bases; unmatched junction nucleotides: 4. The CDR3 runs to 15 residues. This CDR3 is CASSQGQGKNYGYTF. In nucleotides, the CDR3 is TGTGCCAGCAGCCAAGGACAGGGAAAAAACTATGGCTACACCTTC.

The CDR3 nucleotides are TGTGCCAGCCGACTAGGGAGTCTCACTGAAGCTTTCTTT. Its translation: CASRLGSLTEAFF. The chain links TRBV6-5 to TRBJ1-1; D ambiguous. Deletions cut 8 bases from V and 4 bases from J, with 14 bases between. CDR1 is MNHEY and CDR2 is SVGAGI in the germline V gene. This CDR3 spans 13 amino acids.

The V gene is TRBV21-1, the J gene TRBJ1-5; the table gives TRBD1 as D, unverified against the DNA. TRBV21-1 is assigned pseudogene status. This CDR3 comprises 17 residues. CDR3 nucleotide sequence: TGTGCCAGCAGCCAAAGGGGCCGCCCGGTGGGCAATCAGCCCCAGCATTTT. Its translation: CASSQRGRPVGNQPQHF.

This chain uses TRBV30 with TRBJ2-3; a weak D match, TRBD1 (6 bases). Germline CDR1 and CDR2: GTSNPN and SVGIG (reference sequence). Trimming shortened V by 1 base and J by 2 bases, and 10 bases separated the two germline ends. The CDR3 consists of 14 residues. The CDR3 DNA sequence: TGTGCCTGGAGTGGTCGACAGGCCACAGATACGCAGTATTTT. Residues: CAWSGRQATDTQYF.

The chain combines TRBV12-3 or TRBV12-4 with TRBJ1-5; possible D gene TRBD1, 6 bases. This CDR3 spans 13 amino acids. V was clipped by 5 bases and J by 5 bases, with 10 bases between them. The CDR3 nucleotides are TGTGCCAGCAGTCAGGGGTCGCATCAGCCCCAGCATTTT. It is translated as CASSQGSHQPQHF.

This chain uses TRBV29-1 with TRBJ2-5, with 9 bases lining up with TRBD1. From germline, CDR1 is SQVTM and CDR2 ANQGSEA. The CDR3 has 16 amino acids. With V trimmed by 3 bases and J by 2 bases, 10 bases remained unmatched. DNA for the CDR3: TGCAGCGTTGATCCAACAGGGGGCCTCGGTCAAGAGACCCAGTACTTC. Translation: CSVDPTGGLGQETQYF.

The J gene is TRBJ1-6, the V gene TRBV3-1 (or the pseudogene TRBV3-2), with a weak D call TRBD1 (6 bases). V lost 1 base, J lost 6 bases, and 7 bases lay in between. The CDR3 runs to 14 residues. The germline V gene encodes CDR1 LGHDT and CDR2 YNNKEL (reference sequence). The CDR3: CASSQGRGNSPLHF. The CDR3 nucleotides are TGTGCCAGCAGCCAAGGCAGGGGTAATTCACCCCTCCACTTT.

The chain recombines TRBV7-9 with TRBJ1-1; D may be TRBD1 (5 bases). Germline CDR1 SEHNR, CDR2 FQNEAQ (reference sequence). V lost 2 bases and J 5 bases, leaving 12 bases between the germline ends. This CDR3 has 14 residues. The CDR3: CASSLQGSRTEAFF. The DNA of the CDR3 is TGTGCCAGCAGCTTACAGGGCTCGAGGACTGAAGCTTTCTTT.

This chain uses TRBV6-5 with TRBJ1-6, with 11 bases matching TRBD1. This CDR3 is 16 amino acids long. Unmatched junction bases numbered 9, after V lost 4 bases and J lost 10 bases. The germline V gene encodes CDR1 MNHEY and CDR2 SVGAGI. The CDR3 region is CASSFGTGGIGSPLHF. The CDR3, as DNA: TGTGCCAGCAGTTTCGGGACAGGGGGGATAGGGTCACCCCTCCACTTT.

This sequence joins TRBV4-1 and TRBJ1-5; D unresolved. The germline V gene encodes CDR1 MGHRA and CDR2 YSYEKL. CDR3 length: 13 amino acids. With 1 base removed from V and 5 bases from J, the gap between germline ends came to 6 bases. The CDR3 reads CASSQGPYQPQHF. The CDR3 DNA reads TGCGCCAGCAGCCAAGGTCCGTATCAGCCCCAGCATTTT.

This rearrangement joins TRBV4-3 to TRBJ1-1; tentative D call: TRBD1 (5 bases). With 0 bases removed from V and 5 bases from J, the gap between germline ends came to 10 bases. This CDR3 is 14 amino acids long. CDR1 and CDR2 (germline): LGHNA, YSLEER. CDR3: CASSQEGRGTEAFF. CDR3 nucleotides: TGCGCCAGCAGCCAAGAAGGGAGGGGAACTGAAGCTTTCTTT.

The gene calls are TRBV6-5 and TRBJ1-4; 7 bases match TRBD1. In germline, CDR1 is MNHEY, CDR2 SVGAGI. CDR3 length: 14 residues. V lost 8 bases, J lost 6 bases, and 9 bases stayed unmatched. As DNA, the CDR3 is TGTGCCAGCGGTTCCGGGACAGCACATGAAAAACTGTTTTTT. Protein: CASGSGTAHEKLFF.